This passage covers 17 T cell receptor beta chains from one sample sequenced in a study of blood T cell repertoires in COVID-19. Data came from immunoSEQ multiplex PCR; TCRdb stores just in-frame clones and leaves some out. In the table there are about 190,000 clones, approximately 90% of which are singletons. The sample taken for sequencing was peripheral blood. The origin of the receptors is a woman between 35 and 50 years old who had recovered from COVID-19.

CDR3 in amino acids: CASSPGQINEKLFF. The CDR3 bases are TGTGCCAGCAGTCCCGGACAGATTAATGAAAAACTGTTTTTT. The J gene is TRBJ1-4, the V gene TRBV6-2 or TRBV6-3, with D maybe TRBD1 (6 bases). Germline lookup yields CDR1 MNHEY and CDR2 SVGEGT. The CDR3 is made up of 14 amino acids. V was trimmed by 5 bases and J by 4 bases, leaving 11 bases between them.

The chain has TRBV6-1 and TRBJ2-2; D is perhaps TRBD2 (6 bases). The CDR3 covers 17 residues. Germline V gene lookup returns CDR1 MNHNS and CDR2 SASEGT. V was shortened by 0 bases and J by 1 base, with 12 bases between the two germline ends. The CDR3 nucleotides read TGTGCCAGCAGTGAAGCGGGAGGTATTGGGAACACCGGGGAGCTGTTTTTT. This sequence encodes CASSEAGGIGNTGELFF.

The chain couples TRBV18 to TRBJ2-3; the match to TRBD2 covers 10 bases. Trimming cost V 3 bases and J 2 bases; bases outside gene matches: 2. The CDR3 consists of 15 residues. Looked up from germline, CDR1 is KGHSH and CDR2 is LQKENI. In DNA, the CDR3 is TGTGCCAGCTCACCGCTAGCGGGGGTCACAGATACGCAGTATTTT. Its translation is CASSPLAGVTDTQYF.

The chain couples TRBV18 to TRBJ1-4; D is perhaps TRBD1 (6 bases). The CDR3 covers 16 residues. The V gene lost 8 bases and the J gene lost 5 bases, with 21 bases spanning the gap. Germline V gives CDR1 KGHSH, CDR2 LQKENI. The CDR3 region has the DNA TGTGCCAGCCGCGAGCCAGTACAGGGAAAAAATGAAAAACTGTTTTTT. The encoded protein is CASREPVQGKNEKLFF.

The chain recombines TRBV11-2 with TRBJ2-3; TRBD1 matches 8 bases. With V trimmed by 4 bases and J by 3 bases, 9 bases remained unmatched. Germline V CDR1 and CDR2: SGHAT, FQNNGV. The CDR3 loop spans 16 amino acids. The CDR3 region is CASSSRLRQGTDTQYF. CDR3 DNA sequence: TGTGCCAGCAGCTCCCGCCTTAGACAGGGGACAGATACGCAGTATTTT. The variable domain in full, with the rest retrieved from reference TRBV11-2 and TRBJ2-3, is EAGVAQSPRYKIIEKRQSVAFWCNPISGHATLYWYQQILGQGPKLLIQFQNNGVVDDSQLPKDRFSAERLKGVDSTLKIQPAKLEDSAVYLCASSSRLRQGTDTQYFGPGTRLTVL.

The chain joins TRBV27 to TRBJ2-5; maybe TRBD2 (5 bases). The CDR3 totals 14 residues. Looked up from germline, CDR1 is MNHEY and CDR2 is SMNVEV (reference sequence). Trimming took off 3 bases at V and 6 bases at J, with 14 bases between the two ends. CDR3 loop: CASSFSGVEKTQYF. The CDR3 nucleotides read TGTGCCAGCAGTTTTTCCGGGGTTGAAAAGACCCAGTACTTC.

The V call is TRBV9, the J call TRBJ1-2, with 7 bases fitting TRBD1. J gave up 8 bases and V 0 bases, and 10 bases lay outside the gene matches. In germline, CDR1 is SGDLS, CDR2 YYNGEE. The CDR3 sequence is 15 residues long. The CDR3 loop is CASSVDPRGDEGYTF. The CDR3 nucleotides read TGTGCCAGCAGCGTAGATCCCAGGGGGGATGAAGGCTACACCTTC.

V usage is TRBV28 and J usage is TRBJ2-1; 10 nucleotides align to TRBD1. Germline trimming cut 2 bases from V and 10 bases from J; bases unmatched to any gene: 8. The CDR3 has 15 residues. The germline V gene has CDR1 MDHEN and CDR2 SYDVKM. CDR3 loop: CASSLPGQGPFEQFF. The CDR3 DNA follows: TGTGCCAGCAGTTTACCGGGACAGGGGCCCTTCGAGCAGTTCTTC.

CDR3 sequence reads: CASSRQSGEPQYEQYF. The CDR3, as DNA: TGTGCCAGCTCTCGACAGTCCGGAGAACCTCAATACGAGCAGTACTTC. J is TRBJ2-7 and V is TRBV18; the D gene is possibly TRBD1 (5 bases). Trimming pared 6 bases from V and 4 bases from J, leaving 22 bases between. The CDR3 is made up of 16 amino acids. Per the germline V gene, CDR1 is KGHSH and CDR2 is LQKENI.

This chain links TRBV19 with TRBJ1-6; 9 bases fit TRBD1. The CDR3 contains 19 residues. J lost 0 bases, V lost 3 bases, and 9 bases had no gene match. Per germline, CDR1 LNHDA and CDR2 SQIVND (reference sequence). The CDR3 reads CASSICGQGKSSYNSPLHF. DNA of the CDR3: TGTGCCAGTAGTATTTGTGGACAGGGGAAGAGCTCCTATAATTCACCCCTCCACTTT.

The J gene is TRBJ1-3, the V gene TRBV2; no definite D call. With 4 bases removed from V and 2 bases from J, the gap between germline ends came to 15 bases. CDR1 SNHLY and CDR2 FYNNEI come from the germline V gene. The CDR3 has 16 residues. The CDR3 DNA sequence: TGTGCCAGCAGTGTCGGAGGGCTAGTCGCTGGAAACACCATATATTTT. This codes for CASSVGGLVAGNTIYF. Filled out from reference TRBV2 and TRBJ1-3, the complete variable domain reads EPEVTQTPSHQVTQMGQEVILRCVPISNHLYFYWYRQILGQKVEFLVSFYNNEISEKSEIFDDQFSVERPDGSNFTLKIRSTKLEDSAMYFCASSVGGLVAGNTIYFGEGSWLTVV.

The rearrangement joins TRBV11-2 to TRBJ2-1, with 9 positions matching TRBD2. The V and J ends lost 1 base and 6 bases, in that order; junction bases with no gene match: 16. CDR1 and CDR2 (germline): SGHAT, FQNNGV. The CDR3 is 19 amino acids. The CDR3 loop is CASSLGLGGGGRATNEQFF. The CDR3 coding sequence is TGTGCCAGCAGCTTAGGTCTAGGGGGCGGCGGGAGGGCCACCAATGAGCAGTTCTTC.

The chain is built from TRBV19 and TRBJ1-5; D is perhaps TRBD1 (6 bases). V shed 0 bases and J shed 5 bases, with 8 bases lying between them. Germline CDR1 reads LNHDA; CDR2 reads SQIVND (reference sequence). This CDR3 spans 14 amino acids. The CDR3 coding sequence is TGTGCCAGTAGTATAGAGAGGACAGATCAGCCCCAGCATTTT. Protein: CASSIERTDQPQHF.

The chain employs TRBV5-8 and TRBJ2-1; TRBD2 aligns across 10 bases. Germline V gives CDR1 SGHTS, CDR2 YDEGEE. The trim removed 1 base at V and 8 bases at J, leaving 6 bases unmatched. The CDR3 sequence is 15 residues long. The CDR3 sequence is CASSLSSGSMDEQFF. CDR3 DNA: TGTGCCAGCAGCTTGTCTAGCGGGAGTATGGATGAGCAGTTCTTC.

This clone was found once. V and J are TRBV7-2 and TRBJ2-3, with 8 positions matching TRBD2. V lost 5 bases, J lost 2 bases, and 18 bases stayed unmatched. CDR3 length: 19 amino acids. In germline, CDR1 is SGHTA, CDR2 FQGNSA. The CDR3 sequence is CASSPIPHSSGRHTDTQYF. The CDR3 DNA follows: TGTGCCAGCAGCCCTATCCCTCATTCTAGCGGGCGCCACACAGATACGCAGTATTTT. The full variable domain, its missing parts supplied by reference TRBV7-2 and TRBJ2-3, is GAGVSQSPSNKVTEKGKDVELRCDPISGHTALYWYRQSLGQGLEFLIYFQGNSAPDKSGLPSDRFSAERTGGSVSTLTIQRTQQEDSAVYLCASSPIPHSSGRHTDTQYFGPGTRLTVL.

The chain is built from TRBV28 and TRBJ1-1, with TRBD1 identical over 7 bases. Germline V CDR1 and CDR2: MDHEN, SYDVKM. With 4 bases clipped from V and 11 bases from J, the junction kept 7 bases outside the gene matches. This CDR3 is 12 amino acids long. CDR3 bases: TGTGCCAGCAGTTCCCGGACAGGATCGGCTTTCTTT. Its translation is CASSSRTGSAFF.

The chain recombines TRBV30 with TRBJ2-2, with unresolved D. CDR3 length: 15 residues. V was shortened by 0 bases and J by 1 base, with 9 bases between the two germline ends. Per germline, CDR1 GTSNPN and CDR2 SVGIG (reference sequence). This CDR3 is CAWSVLGGNTGELFF. CDR3 bases: TGTGCCTGGAGTGTACTCGGCGGGAACACCGGGGAGCTGTTTTTT.